This T cell receptor (beta chain) was obtained from a study of Ad26.COV2.S vaccination and SARS-CoV-2 variants. Study-wide points: Ad26.COV2.S recipients had broader spike-specific TCRs (P = 0.0014).

Trimming stripped 6 bases from V and 4 bases from J, with 16 bases between. The CDR3 has 15 amino acids. CDR1 and CDR2 from the germline V gene are LNHNV and YYDKDF (reference sequence). This clone has just a few counts. The antigen is undetermined. The assay was immunoSEQ multiplex PCR, and TCRdb's table has in-frame clones only and misses some. The table has a few hundred thousand clones, 75% to 95% seen once. Treatment denoted: approximately 18 received Ad26.COV2.S at low or high dose, single or two shots; about 5 received placebo; per-sample allocation not given. The samples were gathered on day 63 after the first injection of vaccine or placebo.

This TCR came from a person between 18 and 59 years old who received the Ad26.COV2.S COVID-19 vaccine or a placebo. The sample here was peripheral blood, taken in a trial of Ad26.COV2.S vaccine versus placebo. The chain uses TRBV15 and TRBJ1-5; TRBD1 is a possible D gene (6 bases). CDR3 region: CATRNGQWGNQPQHF. The CDR3 DNA follows: TGTGCCACCAGGAACGGACAGTGGGGAAATCAGCCCCAGCATTTT.